This T cell receptor (beta chain) was recorded in a study of shared clonotypes between healthy human individuals. Trimming took off 8 bases at V and 3 bases at J, with 18 bases between the two ends. CDR3 length: 14 residues. Repertoires were generated with immunoSEQ multiplex PCR, while TCRdb's copy carries only in-frame clones and drops some. The sample lists 90,000 to 130,000 clones, around 65% occurring once. Input material: memory CD8+ T cells sorted from blood. Described subset: CD45RO+ cells pooled with CCR7-negative TemRA cells. The TCR sequence derives from a woman between 25 and 40 years old in good health. The chain couples TRBV5-3 to TRBJ2-7, with a possible D match to TRBD2 (5 bases). TRBV5-3 falls under the ORF class, with uncertain function. The CDR3 region is CASSMAGENYEQYF. Here the CDR3 DNA reads TGTGCCAGCAGCATGGCCGGGGAGAACTACGAGCAGTACTTC.